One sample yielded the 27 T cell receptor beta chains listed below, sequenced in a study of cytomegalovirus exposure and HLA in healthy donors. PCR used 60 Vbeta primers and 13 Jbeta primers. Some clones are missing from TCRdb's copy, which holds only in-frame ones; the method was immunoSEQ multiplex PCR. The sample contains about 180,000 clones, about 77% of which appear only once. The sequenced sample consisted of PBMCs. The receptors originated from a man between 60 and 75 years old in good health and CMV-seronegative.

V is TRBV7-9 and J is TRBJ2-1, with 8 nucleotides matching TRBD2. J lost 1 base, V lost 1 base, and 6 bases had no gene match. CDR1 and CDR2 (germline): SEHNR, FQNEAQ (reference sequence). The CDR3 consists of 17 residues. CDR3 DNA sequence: TGTGCCAGCAGCTTAGGTCCCGGGGGGGGGTCCTACAATGAGCAGTTCTTC. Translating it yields CASSLGPGGGSYNEQFF.

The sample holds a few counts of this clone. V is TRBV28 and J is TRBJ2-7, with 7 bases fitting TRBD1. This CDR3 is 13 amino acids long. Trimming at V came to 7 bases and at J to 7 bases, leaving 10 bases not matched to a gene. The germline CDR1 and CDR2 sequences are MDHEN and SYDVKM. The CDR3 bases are TGTGCCAGCAAGGGTCAGGGGGAAATTGAGCAGTACTTC. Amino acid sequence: CASKGQGEIEQYF. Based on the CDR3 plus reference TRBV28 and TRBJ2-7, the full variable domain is DVKVTQSSRYLVKRTGEKVFLECVQDMDHENMFWYRQDPGLGLRLIYFSYDVKMKEKGDIPEGYSVSREKKERFSLILESASTNQTSMYLCASKGQGEIEQYFGPGTRLTVT.

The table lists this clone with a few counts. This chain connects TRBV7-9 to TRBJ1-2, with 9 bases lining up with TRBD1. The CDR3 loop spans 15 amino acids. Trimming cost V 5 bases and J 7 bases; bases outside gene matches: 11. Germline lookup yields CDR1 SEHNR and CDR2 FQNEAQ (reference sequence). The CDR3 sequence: CASSKGQGQRLGYTF. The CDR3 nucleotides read TGTGCCAGCAGCAAGGGACAGGGACAACGGCTTGGCTACACCTTC.

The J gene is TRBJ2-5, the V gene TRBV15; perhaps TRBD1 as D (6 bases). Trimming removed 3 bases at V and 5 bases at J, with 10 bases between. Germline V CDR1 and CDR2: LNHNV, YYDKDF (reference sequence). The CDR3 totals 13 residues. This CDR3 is CATSSGGEETQYF. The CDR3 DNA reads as TGTGCCACCAGCAGTGGGGGCGAGGAGACCCAGTACTTC.

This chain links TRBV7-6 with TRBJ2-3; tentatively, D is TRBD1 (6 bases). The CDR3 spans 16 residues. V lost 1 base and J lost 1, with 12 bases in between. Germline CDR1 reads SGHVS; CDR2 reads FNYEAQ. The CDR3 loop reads CASSLGGGAGTDTQYF. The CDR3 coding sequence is TGTGCCAGCAGCTTAGGTGGGGGCGCGGGCACAGATACGCAGTATTTT.

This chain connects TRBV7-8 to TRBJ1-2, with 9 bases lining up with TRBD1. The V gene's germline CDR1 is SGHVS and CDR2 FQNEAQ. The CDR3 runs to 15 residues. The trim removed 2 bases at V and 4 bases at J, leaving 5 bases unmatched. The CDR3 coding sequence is TGTGCCAGCAGCTTATTGACAGGGGGAATCTATGGCTACACCTTC. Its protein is CASSLLTGGIYGYTF.

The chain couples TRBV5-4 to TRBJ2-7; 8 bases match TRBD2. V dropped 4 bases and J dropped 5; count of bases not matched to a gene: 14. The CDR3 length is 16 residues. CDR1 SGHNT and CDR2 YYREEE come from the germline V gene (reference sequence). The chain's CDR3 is CASSALGGGPYDEQYF. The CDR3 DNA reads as TGTGCCAGCAGCGCCCTCGGGGGGGGGCCCTATGACGAGCAGTACTTC.

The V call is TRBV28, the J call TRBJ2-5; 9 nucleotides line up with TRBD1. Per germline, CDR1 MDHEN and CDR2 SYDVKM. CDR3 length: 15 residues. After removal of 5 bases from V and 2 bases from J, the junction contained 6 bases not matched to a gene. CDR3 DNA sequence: TGTGCCAGCAGTCCGAGCGGGACAGGGCAAGAGACCCAGTACTTC. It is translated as CASSPSGTGQETQYF.

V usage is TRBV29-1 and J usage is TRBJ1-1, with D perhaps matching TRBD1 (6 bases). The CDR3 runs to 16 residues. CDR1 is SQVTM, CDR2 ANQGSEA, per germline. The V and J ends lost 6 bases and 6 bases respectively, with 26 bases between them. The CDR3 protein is CSVGWGQGNMGAEAFF. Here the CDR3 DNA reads TGCAGCGTGGGGTGGGGTCAGGGGAATATGGGGGCTGAAGCTTTCTTT.

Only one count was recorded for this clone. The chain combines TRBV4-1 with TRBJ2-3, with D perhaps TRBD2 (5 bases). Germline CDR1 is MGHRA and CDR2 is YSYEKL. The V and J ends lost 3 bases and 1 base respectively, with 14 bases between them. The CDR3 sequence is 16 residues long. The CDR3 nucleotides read TGCGCCAGCAGCCAGAGGGAGATCGGGGGCACAGATACGCAGTATTTT. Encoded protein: CASSQREIGGTDTQYF.

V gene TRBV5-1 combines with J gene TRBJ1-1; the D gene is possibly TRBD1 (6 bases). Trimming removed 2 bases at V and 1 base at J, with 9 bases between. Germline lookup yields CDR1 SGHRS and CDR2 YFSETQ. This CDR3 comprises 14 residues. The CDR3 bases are TGCGCCAGCAGCTTTTCAGGGGAGAACACTGAAGCTTTCTTT. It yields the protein CASSFSGENTEAFF.

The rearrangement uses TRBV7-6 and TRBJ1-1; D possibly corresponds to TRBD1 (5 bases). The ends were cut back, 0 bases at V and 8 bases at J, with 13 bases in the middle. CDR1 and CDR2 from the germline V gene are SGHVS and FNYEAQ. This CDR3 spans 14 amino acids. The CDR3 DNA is TGTGCCAGCAGCTTAGCGTTGGGAGGGACGGAAGCTTTCTTT. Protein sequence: CASSLALGGTEAFF. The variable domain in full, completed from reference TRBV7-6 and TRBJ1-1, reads GAGVSQSPRYKVTKRGQDVALRCDPISGHVSLYWYRQALGQGPEFLTYFNYEAQQDKSGLPNDRFSAERPEGSISTLTIQRTEQRDSAMYRCASSLALGGTEAFFGQGTRLTVV.

The CDR3 loop reads CASSTGGSYEQYF. CDR3 bases: TGTGCCAGCAGTACAGGGGGATCCTACGAGCAGTACTTC. The V call is TRBV7-8, the J call TRBJ2-7; 8 bases align to TRBD1. The germline V gene encodes CDR1 SGHVS and CDR2 FQNEAQ. The V segment lost 6 bases and the J segment 1 base; nucleotides outside the gene matches: 2. CDR3 size: 13 residues.

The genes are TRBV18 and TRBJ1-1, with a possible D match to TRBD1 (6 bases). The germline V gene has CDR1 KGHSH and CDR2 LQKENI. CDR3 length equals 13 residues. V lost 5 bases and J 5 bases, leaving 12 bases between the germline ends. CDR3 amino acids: CASSYGGATEAFF. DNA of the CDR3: TGTGCCAGCTCATACGGGGGGGCGACTGAAGCTTTCTTT.

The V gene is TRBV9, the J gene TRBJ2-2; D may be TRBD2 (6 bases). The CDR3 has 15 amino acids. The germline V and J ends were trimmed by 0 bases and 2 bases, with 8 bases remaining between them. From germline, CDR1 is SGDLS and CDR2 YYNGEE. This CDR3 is CASSVGDFNTGELFF. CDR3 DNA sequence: TGTGCCAGCAGCGTAGGGGACTTCAACACCGGGGAGCTGTTTTTT.

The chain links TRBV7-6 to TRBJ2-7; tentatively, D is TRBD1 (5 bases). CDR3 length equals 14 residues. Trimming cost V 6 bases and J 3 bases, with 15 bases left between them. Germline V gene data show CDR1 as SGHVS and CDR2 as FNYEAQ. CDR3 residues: CASRPLDSHYEQYF. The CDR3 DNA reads TGTGCCAGCAGACCCCTCGACAGCCACTACGAGCAGTACTTC.

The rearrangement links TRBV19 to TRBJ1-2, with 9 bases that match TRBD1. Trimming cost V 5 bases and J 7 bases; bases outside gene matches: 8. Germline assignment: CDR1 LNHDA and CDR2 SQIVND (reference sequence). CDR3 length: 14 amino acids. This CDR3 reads CASSSGTGRGGYTF. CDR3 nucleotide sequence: TGTGCCAGTAGTTCCGGGACAGGGAGAGGTGGCTACACCTTC.

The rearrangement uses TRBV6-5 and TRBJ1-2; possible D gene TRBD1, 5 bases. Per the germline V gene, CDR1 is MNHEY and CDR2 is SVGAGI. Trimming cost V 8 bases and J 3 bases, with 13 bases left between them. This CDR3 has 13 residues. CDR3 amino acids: CASATGSDYGYTF. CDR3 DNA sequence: TGTGCCAGCGCTACAGGATCAGACTATGGCTACACCTTC.

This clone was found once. CDR3 DNA sequence: TGTGCCAGTAAGGGGACAGCTAGTAGCACAGATACGCAGTATTTT. Translation gives CASKGTASSTDTQYF. This chain joins TRBV19 and TRBJ2-3; TRBD1 matches at 7 bases. The CDR3 runs to 15 residues. The V segment lost 7 bases and the J segment 0 bases; nucleotides outside the gene matches: 7. CDR1 and CDR2 (germline): LNHDA, SQIVND (reference sequence).

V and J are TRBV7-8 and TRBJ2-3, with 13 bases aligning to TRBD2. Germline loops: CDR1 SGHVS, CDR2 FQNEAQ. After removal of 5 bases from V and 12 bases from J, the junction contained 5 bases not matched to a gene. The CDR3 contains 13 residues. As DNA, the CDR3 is TGTGCCAGCAGCCAAAGGACTAGCGGGGGACAGTATTTT. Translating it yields CASSQRTSGGQYF.

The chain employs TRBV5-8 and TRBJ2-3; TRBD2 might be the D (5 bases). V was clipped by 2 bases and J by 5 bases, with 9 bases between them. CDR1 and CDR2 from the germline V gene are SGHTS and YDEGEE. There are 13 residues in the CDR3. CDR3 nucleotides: TGTGCCAGCAGCTTACGGGGTGGAGATACGCAGTATTTT. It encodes CASSLRGGDTQYF.

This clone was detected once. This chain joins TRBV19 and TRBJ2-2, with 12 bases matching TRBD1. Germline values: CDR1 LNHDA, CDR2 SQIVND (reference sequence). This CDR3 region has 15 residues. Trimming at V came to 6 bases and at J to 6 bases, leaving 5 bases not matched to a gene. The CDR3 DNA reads TGTGCCAGTAGCCGGGACAGGGGGCTGGCCGGGGAGCTGTTTTTT. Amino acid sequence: CASSRDRGLAGELFF.

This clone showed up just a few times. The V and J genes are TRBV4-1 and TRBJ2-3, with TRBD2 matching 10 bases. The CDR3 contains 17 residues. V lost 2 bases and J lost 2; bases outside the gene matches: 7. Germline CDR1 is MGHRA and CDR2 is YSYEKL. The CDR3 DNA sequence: TGCGCCAGCAGCCAACGGGCTAGCGGGAGATCCACAGATACGCAGTATTTT. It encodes CASSQRASGRSTDTQYF.

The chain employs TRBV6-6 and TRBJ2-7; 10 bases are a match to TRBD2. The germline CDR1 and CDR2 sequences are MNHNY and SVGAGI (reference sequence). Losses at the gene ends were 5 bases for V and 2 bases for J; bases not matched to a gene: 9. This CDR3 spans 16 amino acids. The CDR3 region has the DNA TGTGCCAGCAGTCCCGGAGCGGGAGGGTTGGCCTACGAGCAGTACTTC. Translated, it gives CASSPGAGGLAYEQYF.

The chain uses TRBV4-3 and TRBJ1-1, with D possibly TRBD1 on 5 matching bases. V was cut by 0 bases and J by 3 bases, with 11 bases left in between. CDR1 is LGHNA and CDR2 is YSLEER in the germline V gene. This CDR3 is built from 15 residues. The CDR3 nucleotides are TGCGCCAGCAGCCAAGATTTAGGGGAGGACACTGAAGCTTTCTTT. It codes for CASSQDLGEDTEAFF.

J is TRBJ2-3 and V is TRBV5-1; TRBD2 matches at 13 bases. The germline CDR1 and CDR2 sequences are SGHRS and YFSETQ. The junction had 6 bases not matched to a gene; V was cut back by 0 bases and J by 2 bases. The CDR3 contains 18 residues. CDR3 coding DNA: TGCGCCAGCAGCTTGGCCGGGACTAGCGGGACTCTCACAGATACGCAGTATTTT. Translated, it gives CASSLAGTSGTLTDTQYF.

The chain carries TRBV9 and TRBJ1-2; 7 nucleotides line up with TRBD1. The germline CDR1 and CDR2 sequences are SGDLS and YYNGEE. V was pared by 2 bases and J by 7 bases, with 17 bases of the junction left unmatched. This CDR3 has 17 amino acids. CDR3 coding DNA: TGTGCCAGCAGCGTCGAGGGCAGGGGGAAAGAGGATCGTGGCTACACCTTC. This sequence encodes CASSVEGRGKEDRGYTF.